Listed below are T cell receptor beta chains from one sample, sequenced in a study of T-cell memory formation after mild COVID-19. A single record per CDR3 protein comes from TCRdb applying MiXCR to the 5' RACE reads. The data show 580,000 or so distinct CDR3 sequences, with roughly a sixth seen just once and roughly 8% held by the top ten. The source material was PBMCs or a T cell subset sorted from them (not recorded which). The receptors come from an adult woman who had mild COVID-19 (a few samples of this study predate the infection). Cell type and time point are not known. Both conserved end residues are part of each CDR3. Fields, in order: CDR3 DNA, CDR3 protein, V gene, clone size, D gene, J gene. A D gene is named only where the DNA matches it firmly. Expanded clones get a size class; other rows say once, few or many, or leave the size out.

TGCGCCAGCAGCTTGACGCCTAGCGGCAATGAGCAGTTCTTC,CASSLTPSGNEQFF,TRBV5-1,-,TRBD2,TRBJ2-1
TGTGCCAGCAGTCCCCTTATCCGCGGCCGCACAGATACGCAGTATTTT,CASSPLIRGRTDTQYF,TRBV6-5,-,-,TRBJ2-3
TGTGCCTGGAGAATGGCCGACGGCTACGAGCAGTACTTC,CAWRMADGYEQYF,TRBV30,-,-,TRBJ2-7
TGTGCCAGCAGCTTAGCGGTGACTAGCACAGATACGCAGTATTTT,CASSLAVTSTDTQYF,TRBV5-6,-,-,TRBJ2-3
TGTGCCAGCAGCGTAGCCCCGATTCGGCTGGGCAATTCACCCCTCCACTTT,CASSVAPIRLGNSPLHF,TRBV9,-,-,TRBJ1-6
TGTGCCAGCACCCGGGTCGAGGGAAACAATGAGCAGTTCTTC,CASTRVEGNNEQFF,TRBV12-3/TRBV12-4,-,-,TRBJ2-1
TGTGCCAGTAGTATAGTCACAGGGGAATGGGCCGGGGAGCTGTTTTTT,CASSIVTGEWAGELFF,TRBV19,few,TRBD1,TRBJ2-2
TGTGCCAGTAGTATCAGCCCGAGGCGCACCGGGGAGCTGTTTTTT,CASSISPRRTGELFF,TRBV19,-,-,TRBJ2-2
TGTGCCAGCAGCCAAGGGCCGAGGGGTGGGGACGAGCAGTACTTC,CASSQGPRGGDEQYF,TRBV3-1,once,-,TRBJ2-7
TGTGCCATCAGTGAGTCTGGAGCTTCCTACGAGCAGTACTTC,CAISESGASYEQYF,TRBV10-3,-,-,TRBJ2-7
TGTGCCAGCAGGTCTGACAGGGAGGATGGCTACACCTTC,CASRSDREDGYTF,TRBV12-3/TRBV12-4,-,TRBD1,TRBJ1-2
TGTGCCTGGAGTGTACCCCCCACAGGGGGCGATGAGCAGTTCTTC,CAWSVPPTGGDEQFF,TRBV30,few,TRBD1,TRBJ2-1
TGTGCCAGCAACGAGCGGGGCGGGGATTCACCCCTCCACTTT,CASNERGGDSPLHF,TRBV7-9,-,-,TRBJ1-6
TGCGCCAGCAGCCCTCGTCCTAGCGGGGTCTACAATGAGCAGTTCTTC,CASSPRPSGVYNEQFF,TRBV4-3,few,TRBD2,TRBJ2-1
TGCAGCGCCGTCCGGACAGGGGGGACCTACGAGCAGTACTTC,CSAVRTGGTYEQYF,TRBV29-1,-,TRBD1,TRBJ2-7
TGCGCCAGCAGCTTTGCGGGGGCCTCCTACAATGAGCAGTTCTTC,CASSFAGASYNEQFF,TRBV5-1,few,-,TRBJ2-1
TGTGCCAGCAGCCAAGATCCGAACTTAAACACCGGGGAGCTGTTTTTT,CASSQDPNLNTGELFF,TRBV4-2,-,-,TRBJ2-2
TGTGCCAGCAGCCCCCTCGACCCGGCCGAGCAGTACTTC,CASSPLDPAEQYF,TRBV7-9,few,-,TRBJ2-7
TGCGCCAGCAGCCACGGACTAGCGGCTAATGAGCAGTTCTTC,CASSHGLAANEQFF,TRBV4-3,-,TRBD2,TRBJ2-1
TGTGCCAGCAGGAATCTAGCGGGGGGGTACAATGAGCAGTTCTTC,CASRNLAGGYNEQFF,TRBV4-2,few,TRBD2,TRBJ2-1
TGTGCCAGCAGCCAAGGCTACACTGAAGCTTTCTTT,CASSQGYTEAFF,TRBV3-1,many,-,TRBJ1-1
TGTGCCAGTACCTCGCAGGGTATTGATGAGCAGTTCTTC,CASTSQGIDEQFF,TRBV19,few,-,TRBJ2-1
TGTGCCAGCAGTTTAGCGCATCTCCCTGAGGGGGATAATTCACCCCTCCACTTT,CASSLAHLPEGDNSPLHF,TRBV12-3/TRBV12-4,few,-,TRBJ1-6
TGCGCCAGCAGCCAAGACGAGGGTGCCAAAAACATTCAGTACTTC,CASSQDEGAKNIQYF,TRBV4-3,few,-,TRBJ2-4
TGTGCCAGCAGCAACGACAGGGACTGTGCTGGAAACACCATATATTTT,CASSNDRDCAGNTIYF,TRBV21-1,-,-,TRBJ1-3
TGTGCCAGCAGCCCCGGGACATCATTCACCTCCTACAATGAGCAGTTCTTC,CASSPGTSFTSYNEQFF,TRBV9,-,-,TRBJ2-1
TGCAGTGCTAGAGTCCCCGGGACTAGCTCCTACAATGAGCAGTTCTTC,CSARVPGTSSYNEQFF,TRBV20-1,-,TRBD2,TRBJ2-1
TGTGCCTGGAGCACCAGGGGACAGGGGTATAGGGACACTGAAGCTTTCTTT,CAWSTRGQGYRDTEAFF,TRBV30,-,TRBD1,TRBJ1-1
TGTGCCAGCAGTTCCGGGACTAGCGGGAGGGCCGCCTACGAGCAGTACTTC,CASSSGTSGRAAYEQYF,TRBV12-3/TRBV12-4,many,TRBD2,TRBJ2-7
TGCGCCAGCAGCCAAGAGCCCAGCGGGGGGTTTGGAGATACGCAGTATTTT,CASSQEPSGGFGDTQYF,TRBV4-1,-,TRBD2,TRBJ2-3
TGTGCCACCAGGGACGGGGGGGACACTGAAGCTTTCTTT,CATRDGGDTEAFF,TRBV24-1,few,-,TRBJ1-1
TGTGCCACCAGCAGAGATTCGGGCGGGACCCTTTGGAATGAGCAGTTCTTC,CATSRDSGGTLWNEQFF,TRBV15,few,-,TRBJ2-1
TGTGCCAGCAGTCGAATGTACCAAGAGACCCAGTACTTC,CASSRMYQETQYF,TRBV2,-,-,TRBJ2-5
TGTGCCAGCAGCTTATCCTCCCACGAGCAGTACTTC,CASSLSSHEQYF,TRBV7-9,-,-,TRBJ2-7
TGTGCCAGCAGCCTCCGAGGGACAGGGGGTGACTATGGCTACACCTTC,CASSLRGTGGDYGYTF,TRBV3-1,-,TRBD1,TRBJ1-2
TGTGCCAGCAGTTTTCCTGAAGCTTTCTTT,CASSFPEAFF,TRBV12-3/TRBV12-4,-,-,TRBJ1-1
TGTGCCAGCCGGGGCCCCACAGATACGCAGTATTTT,CASRGPTDTQYF,TRBV7-9,-,-,TRBJ2-3
TGTGCTAGTGGTCCTCGGACAGGGGGCGATACGCAGTATTTT,CASGPRTGGDTQYF,TRBV12-5,few,TRBD1,TRBJ2-3
TGTGCCAGCAGCTTCGAGCGGGAATGGGACGAGCAGTACTTC,CASSFEREWDEQYF,TRBV7-9,-,TRBD2,TRBJ2-7
TGCGCCAGCAGCCACCGACAGGGGGTTCCCTACGAGCAGTACTTC,CASSHRQGVPYEQYF,TRBV5-1,few,TRBD1,TRBJ2-7
TGTGCCAGCAGCCTCGGGGAGGGTCGCCAGCCCCAGCATTTT,CASSLGEGRQPQHF,TRBV5-6,few,-,TRBJ1-5
TGCGCCAGCAGCCAAGAAGGACAGGGGAAAGAGACCCAGTACTTC,CASSQEGQGKETQYF,TRBV4-1,few,TRBD1,TRBJ2-5
TGCAGCGTTGAAGTGGACGTCGGGGGCTACACCTTC,CSVEVDVGGYTF,TRBV29-1,many,-,TRBJ1-2
TGTGCCAGCAGCCGACTGTACCCTCAAGAGACCCAGTACTTC,CASSRLYPQETQYF,TRBV7-2,few,-,TRBJ2-5
TGTGCCAGCAGTTTTCTGGATAGGGGGCGGCGGAACACTGAAGCTTTCTTT,CASSFLDRGRRNTEAFF,TRBV12-3/TRBV12-4,few,TRBD1,TRBJ1-1
TGTGCCAGCAAGGGCTGGACGGGAGCTTTCTTT,CASKGWTGAFF,TRBV12-3/TRBV12-4,few,-,TRBJ1-1
TGTGCCAGCAGTTTAGGAGCGGGGTACAATGAGCAGTTCTTC,CASSLGAGYNEQFF,TRBV12-3/TRBV12-4,many,TRBD2,TRBJ2-1
TGTGCCAGCAGCAGGTCGGTTTTGAACACTGAAGCTTTCTTT,CASSRSVLNTEAFF,TRBV12-3/TRBV12-4,-,-,TRBJ1-1
TGCGCCAGCAGCCAAGATGGTAGCCAAGAGACCCAGTACTTC,CASSQDGSQETQYF,TRBV4-3,-,-,TRBJ2-5
TGTGCCAGCAGTTCGAACGGACTAGCGGGGACCTACGAGCAGTACTTC,CASSSNGLAGTYEQYF,TRBV6-6,few,TRBD2,TRBJ2-7
TGTGCCAGCTCACCTGGGGGAGAAAATTCACCCCTCCACTTT,CASSPGGENSPLHF,TRBV18,few,-,TRBJ1-6
TGTGCCACCAGTGATTCAGGGGGCTATTGGAATGAGCAGTTCTTC,CATSDSGGYWNEQFF,TRBV24-1,-,TRBD1,TRBJ2-1
TGTGCCAGCAGGCGACAGAAACAGGGGGCGGGAGGCTACACCTTC,CASRRQKQGAGGYTF,TRBV12-3/TRBV12-4,-,TRBD1,TRBJ1-2
TGCAGTGCTCGGACAGGGGGCGACAACAATGAGCAGTTCTTC,CSARTGGDNNEQFF,TRBV20-1,-,TRBD1,TRBJ2-1
TGTGCCAGCAGATCTCCACGGGCCGGGGGAGGTACGCAGTATTTT,CASRSPRAGGGTQYF,TRBV7-2,few,-,TRBJ2-3
TGTGCCAGCACCCTCTACGAGCAGTACTTC,CASTLYEQYF,TRBV5-5,-,-,TRBJ2-7
TGTGCCAGCAGTTACGTATCTCGGCTGAGGACAGGGATTTCCAATGAGCAGTTCTTC,CASSYVSRLRTGISNEQFF,TRBV6-2/TRBV6-3,few,TRBD1,TRBJ2-1
TGCAGCGCTAGCGGGGGCCGTTCCTACGAGCAGTACTTC,CSASGGRSYEQYF,TRBV29-1,-,TRBD2,TRBJ2-7
TGTGCCAGCAGCCCGACTAGCGGTACGCAGTATTTT,CASSPTSGTQYF,TRBV7-9,-,TRBD2,TRBJ2-3